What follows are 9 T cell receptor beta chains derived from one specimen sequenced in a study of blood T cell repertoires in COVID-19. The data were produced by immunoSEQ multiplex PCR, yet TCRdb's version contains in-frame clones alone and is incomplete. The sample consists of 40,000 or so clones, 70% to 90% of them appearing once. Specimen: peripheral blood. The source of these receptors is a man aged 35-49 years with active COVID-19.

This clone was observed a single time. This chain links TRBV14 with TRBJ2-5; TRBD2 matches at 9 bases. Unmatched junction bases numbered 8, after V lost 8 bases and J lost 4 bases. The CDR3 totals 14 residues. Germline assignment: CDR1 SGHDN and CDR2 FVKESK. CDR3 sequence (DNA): TGTGCCAGCGGTTCTTGGACTAGCGCAGAGACCCAGTACTTC. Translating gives CASGSWTSAETQYF. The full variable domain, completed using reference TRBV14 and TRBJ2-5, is EAGVTQFPSHSVIEKGQTVTLRCDPISGHDNLYWYRRVMGKEIKFLLHFVKESKQDESGMPNNRFLAERTGGTYSTLKVQPAELEDSGVYFCASGSWTSAETQYFGPGTRLLVL.

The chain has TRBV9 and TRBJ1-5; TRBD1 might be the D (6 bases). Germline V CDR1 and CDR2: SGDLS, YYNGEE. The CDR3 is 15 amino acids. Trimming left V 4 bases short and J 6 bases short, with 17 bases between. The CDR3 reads CASSPQGGRGQPQHF. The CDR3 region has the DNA TGTGCCAGCAGCCCCCAAGGGGGAAGGGGTCAGCCCCAGCATTTT. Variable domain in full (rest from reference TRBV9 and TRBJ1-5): DSGVTQTPKHLITATGQRVTLRCSPRSGDLSVYWYQQSLDQGLQFLIQYYNGEERAKGNILERFSAQQFPDLHSELNLSSLELGDSALYFCASSPQGGRGQPQHFGDGTRLSIL.

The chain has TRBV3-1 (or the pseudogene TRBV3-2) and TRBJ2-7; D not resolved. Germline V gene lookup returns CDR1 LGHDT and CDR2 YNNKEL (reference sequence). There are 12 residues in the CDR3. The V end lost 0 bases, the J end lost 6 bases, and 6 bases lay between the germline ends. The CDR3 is CASSQDLFEQYF. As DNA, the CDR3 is TGTGCCAGCAGCCAAGACCTGTTCGAGCAGTACTTC.

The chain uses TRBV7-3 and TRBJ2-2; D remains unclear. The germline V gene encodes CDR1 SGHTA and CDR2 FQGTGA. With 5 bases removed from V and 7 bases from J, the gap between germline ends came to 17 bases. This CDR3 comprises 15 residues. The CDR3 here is CASSPFDNPGGELFF. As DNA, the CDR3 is TGTGCCAGCAGCCCCTTTGATAACCCCGGCGGGGAGCTGTTTTTT. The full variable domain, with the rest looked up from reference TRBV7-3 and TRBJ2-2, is GAGVSQTPSNKVTEKGKYVELRCDPISGHTALYWYRQSLGQGPEFLIYFQGTGAADDSGLPNDRFFAVRPEGSVSTLKIQRTERGDSAVYLCASSPFDNPGGELFFGEGSRLTVL.

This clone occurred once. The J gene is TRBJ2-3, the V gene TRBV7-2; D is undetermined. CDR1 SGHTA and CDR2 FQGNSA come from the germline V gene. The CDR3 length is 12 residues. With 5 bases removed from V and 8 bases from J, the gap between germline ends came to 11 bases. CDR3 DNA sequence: TGTGCCAGCAGCGAAGTGGCACGTACGCAGTATTTT. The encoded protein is CASSEVARTQYF. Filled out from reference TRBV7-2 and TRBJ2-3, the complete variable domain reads GAGVSQSPSNKVTEKGKDVELRCDPISGHTALYWYRQSLGQGLEFLIYFQGNSAPDKSGLPSDRFSAERTGGSVSTLTIQRTQQEDSAVYLCASSEVARTQYFGPGTRLTVL.

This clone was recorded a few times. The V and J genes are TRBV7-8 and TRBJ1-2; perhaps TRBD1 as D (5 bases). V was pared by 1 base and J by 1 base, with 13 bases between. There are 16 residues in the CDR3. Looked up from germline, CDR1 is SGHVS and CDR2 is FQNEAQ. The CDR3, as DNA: TGTGCCAGCAGCTTAGTAGCAGGGCCGAATAACTATGGCTACACCTTC. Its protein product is CASSLVAGPNNYGYTF.

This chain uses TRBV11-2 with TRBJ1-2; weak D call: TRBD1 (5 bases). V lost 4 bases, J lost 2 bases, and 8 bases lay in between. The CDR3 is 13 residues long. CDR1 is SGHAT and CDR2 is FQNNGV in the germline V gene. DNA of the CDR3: TGTGCCAGCAGCTCGACAGAAAACTATGGCTACACCTTC. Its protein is CASSSTENYGYTF.

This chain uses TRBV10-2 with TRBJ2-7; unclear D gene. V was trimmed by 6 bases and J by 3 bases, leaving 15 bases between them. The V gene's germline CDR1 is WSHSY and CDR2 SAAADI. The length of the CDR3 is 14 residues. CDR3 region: CASSDQRGGYEQYF. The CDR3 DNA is TGCGCCAGCAGCGACCAGCGCGGCGGCTACGAGCAGTACTTC.

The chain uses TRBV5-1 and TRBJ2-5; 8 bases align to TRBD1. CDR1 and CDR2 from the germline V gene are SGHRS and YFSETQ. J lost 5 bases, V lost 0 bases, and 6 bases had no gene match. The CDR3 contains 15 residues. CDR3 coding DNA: TGCGCCAGCAGCTTGGCCCAGGGGGCAAGGGAGACCCAGTACTTC. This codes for CASSLAQGARETQYF.